Shown below are 12 T cell receptor beta chains from a single sample sequenced in a study of blood T cell repertoires in COVID-19. The assay was immunoSEQ multiplex PCR, and TCRdb's table has in-frame clones only and misses some. The sample contains about 8,000 clones, about nine tenths of which appear only once. Source material: peripheral blood. These receptors all stem from a woman aged 50 to 60 with active COVID-19.

The chain combines TRBV5-1 with TRBJ2-5; 10 bases are shared with TRBD2. V was clipped by 4 bases and J by 0 bases; unmatched bases: 15. The CDR3 contains 19 residues. Germline V gene sequence: CDR1 SGHRS, CDR2 YFSETQ. Here the CDR3 reads CASSPRIAGGWGNQETQYF. DNA of the CDR3: TGCGCCAGCAGCCCCCGGATAGCGGGAGGCTGGGGAAACCAAGAGACCCAGTACTTC.

V usage is TRBV5-1 and J usage is TRBJ2-2; 10 nucleotides match TRBD1. Per the germline V gene, CDR1 is SGHRS and CDR2 is YFSETQ. V lost 0 bases, J lost 6 bases, and 2 bases stayed unmatched. This CDR3 contains 15 residues. The CDR3 reads CASSLGQGAAGELFF. Written as DNA, the CDR3 is TGCGCCAGCAGCTTGGGACAGGGGGCCGCCGGGGAGCTGTTTTTT.

The J gene is TRBJ1-5, the V gene TRBV10-1, with D hard to call. Trimming removed 3 bases from V and 2 bases from J, with 8 bases in between. The CDR3 has 14 residues. Germline values: CDR1 WNHNN, CDR2 SYGVQD (reference sequence). The CDR3 protein is CASSDGTGNQPQHF. The CDR3 DNA reads as TGCGCCAGCAGTGATGGTACAGGCAATCAGCCCCAGCATTTT.

The J gene is TRBJ1-5, the V gene TRBV19; D not certain. This CDR3 is 15 amino acids long. V lost 6 bases, J lost 3 bases, and 15 bases lay in between. Germline loops: CDR1 LNHDA, CDR2 SQIVND (reference sequence). The CDR3 DNA reads as TGTGCCAGTAGATTTAAGGAGGGATTCAATCAGCCCCAGCATTTT. Residues: CASRFKEGFNQPQHF.

The chain links TRBV7-9 to TRBJ2-7; TRBD1 matches 7 bases. The trim removed 5 bases at V and 2 bases at J, leaving 6 bases unmatched. This CDR3 region has 14 residues. The germline gives CDR1 SEHNR, CDR2 FQNEAQ (reference sequence). The DNA of the CDR3 is TGTGCCAGCAGCAAAGCCGGGACAGCCTACGAGCAGTACTTC. This translates into CASSKAGTAYEQYF.

The chain carries TRBV15 and TRBJ1-5; D gene uncertain. Trimming removed 1 base from V and 0 bases from J, with 7 bases in between. The CDR3 sequence is 15 residues long. Germline CDR1 reads LNHNV; CDR2 reads YYDKDF (reference sequence). CDR3 sequence: CATSRARYSNQPQHF. DNA of the CDR3: TGTGCCACCAGCAGAGCTCGGTATAGCAATCAGCCCCAGCATTTT.

V is TRBV19 and J is TRBJ2-7; a weak D match, TRBD2 (7 bases). V was cut by 3 bases and J by 4 bases, with 19 bases left in between. This CDR3 comprises 16 residues. In germline, CDR1 is LNHDA, CDR2 SQIVND (reference sequence). The CDR3 coding sequence is TGTGCCAGTAGTATCCGGGGGGCAGGATCCCCATACGAGCAGTACTTC. This encodes CASSIRGAGSPYEQYF.

This rearrangement joins TRBV5-1 to TRBJ1-2; D ambiguous. Between the trimmed V and J ends, which lost 0 bases and 7 bases, there was a span of 13 bases. Germline V gene lookup returns CDR1 SGHRS and CDR2 YFSETQ. The CDR3 contains 14 residues. Here the CDR3 reads CASSLAPGLAGYTF. The CDR3 DNA reads as TGCGCCAGCAGCTTGGCCCCGGGGTTGGCTGGCTACACCTTC.

This clone was seen more than once but under ten times. J is TRBJ2-5 and V is TRBV27, with 9 bases aligning to TRBD1. V lost 5 bases, J lost 4 bases, and 8 bases stayed unmatched. Germline V CDR1 and CDR2: MNHEY, SMNVEV (reference sequence). This CDR3 spans 15 amino acids. Written as DNA, the CDR3 is TGTGCCAGCAGTCGGGGGACAGGGTCAGCAGAGACCCAGTACTTC. It specifies CASSRGTGSAETQYF.

The chain couples TRBV19 to TRBJ2-5; 14 positions match TRBD2. Trimming took 4 bases from V and 4 from J; bases not matched to a gene: 17. The CDR3 contains 20 residues. Germline V CDR1 and CDR2: LNHDA, SQIVND (reference sequence). CDR3 bases: TGTGCCAGTAGTAAGGAACCTCCGGGACTAGCGGGAGCCGGAGGAGAGACCCAGTACTTC. It codes for CASSKEPPGLAGAGGETQYF.

The chain joins TRBV10-3 to TRBJ2-5, with D possibly being TRBD2 (6 bases). CDR1 is ENHRY and CDR2 is SYGVKD in the germline V gene. V gave up 6 bases and J gave up 5 bases, with 10 bases separating them. The CDR3 is made up of 12 amino acids. The CDR3 DNA reads TGTGCCATCAGGGGACTTGGTGAGACCCAGTACTTC. Protein: CAIRGLGETQYF.

The chain's CDR3 is CASQTGMNTEAFF. CDR3 nucleotides: TGTGCCAGCCAGACGGGGATGAACACTGAAGCTTTCTTT. J is TRBJ1-1 and V is TRBV2, with D unresolved. With 8 bases removed from V and 0 bases from J, the gap between germline ends came to 10 bases. The length of the CDR3 is 13 residues. CDR1 is SNHLY and CDR2 is FYNNEI in the germline V gene.